These 27 T cell receptor beta chains were sequenced from one sample in a study of tissue T cells after allogeneic stem cell transplantation. Profiled with immunoSEQ multiplex PCR; TCRdb holds only in-frame clones, not every one. This sample has some 43,000 clones; roughly 90% occur once, and the top ten carry 3% to 4%. This material consisted of blood, taken before transplantation. The source is a woman aged 35-75 years who later had graft-versus-host disease after an allogeneic stem cell transplant.

V usage is TRBV14 and J usage is TRBJ1-1; D uncertain. Trimming shortened V by 4 bases and J by 3 bases, and 21 bases separated the two germline ends. CDR1 and CDR2 from the germline V gene are SGHDN and FVKESK. CDR3 length: 17 amino acids. CDR3 protein: CASSRKQVAASDTEAFF. The CDR3, as DNA: TGTGCCAGCAGCCGTAAGCAGGTGGCGGCTTCTGACACTGAAGCTTTCTTT.

This rearrangement joins TRBV5-4 to TRBJ2-7, with 10 bases identical to TRBD1. Germline CDR1 reads SGHNT; CDR2 reads YYREEE (reference sequence). This CDR3 comprises 14 residues. V gave up 5 bases and J gave up 6 bases; unmatched junction bases: 8. The CDR3 protein is CASSTGQGLFEQYF. CDR3 nucleotide sequence: TGTGCCAGCAGTACGGGACAGGGGTTATTCGAGCAGTACTTC.

This clone was counted a single time. The chain joins TRBV3-1 (or the pseudogene TRBV3-2) to TRBJ2-7; 10 positions agree with TRBD2. V lost 3 bases to trimming and J lost 0 bases; unmatched junction nucleotides: 2. This CDR3 is built from 15 residues. Germline V gene lookup returns CDR1 LGHDT and CDR2 YNNKEL (reference sequence). The CDR3 nucleotides read TGTGCCAGCAGCCAGTCTAGCGGGAGCTCCTACGAGCAGTACTTC. Protein sequence: CASSQSSGSSYEQYF.

This chain connects TRBV10-3 to TRBJ1-1; no definite D call. The CDR3 totals 16 residues. Trimming removed 2 bases from V and 4 bases from J, with 17 bases in between. Germline V CDR1 and CDR2: ENHRY, SYGVKD. The CDR3 protein is CAISEPRTGRGTEAFF. In nucleotides, the CDR3 is TGTGCCATCAGTGAGCCCAGGACGGGCCGGGGCACTGAAGCTTTCTTT.

This clone appeared a few times. The chain employs TRBV5-1 and TRBJ1-2; tentatively, D is TRBD1 (5 bases). Trimming stripped 2 bases from V and 6 bases from J, with 11 bases between. CDR1 and CDR2 (germline): SGHRS, YFSETQ. The CDR3 consists of 13 residues. CDR3 DNA: TGCGCCAGCAGCTTAACAGGTGGCAATGGCTACACCTTC. This codes for CASSLTGGNGYTF.

CDR3 protein: CASSRGGQNTEAFF. Here the CDR3 DNA reads TGTGCCAGCAGCCGGGGGGGCCAGAACACTGAAGCTTTCTTT. J is TRBJ1-1 and V is TRBV7-6; D perhaps matches TRBD1 (6 bases). CDR1 and CDR2 (germline): SGHVS, FNYEAQ. With 5 bases removed from V and 1 base from J, the gap between germline ends came to 11 bases. The CDR3 is made up of 14 amino acids. The full variable domain, rest sourced from reference TRBV7-6 and TRBJ1-1, is GAGVSQSPRYKVTKRGQDVALRCDPISGHVSLYWYRQALGQGPEFLTYFNYEAQQDKSGLPNDRFSAERPEGSISTLTIQRTEQRDSAMYRCASSRGGQNTEAFFGQGTRLTVV.

This chain connects TRBV19 to TRBJ1-2; D possibly corresponds to TRBD1 (5 bases). Trimming stripped 7 bases from V and 1 base from J, with 16 bases between. Per germline, CDR1 LNHDA and CDR2 SQIVND (reference sequence). This CDR3 spans 15 amino acids. The CDR3 loop is CASKRDRTHNYGYTF. The CDR3 bases are TGTGCCAGTAAACGAGACAGAACCCATAACTATGGCTACACCTTC.

This clone was seen more than once but under ten times. The J gene is TRBJ1-1, the V gene TRBV6-5; TRBD1 is a possible D gene (5 bases). Trimming pared 2 bases from V and 1 base from J, leaving 5 bases between. Germline-derived CDR1 and CDR2 are MNHEY and SVGAGI. The CDR3 contains 13 residues. The CDR3 loop is CASSYTGNTEAFF. For the CDR3, the DNA is TGTGCCAGCAGTTACACAGGGAACACTGAAGCTTTCTTT.

V and J are TRBV7-2 and TRBJ1-2; TRBD1 is a possible D gene (5 bases). The CDR3 loop spans 14 amino acids. Trimming took 5 bases from V and 4 from J, leaving 14 bases between them. The germline V gene encodes CDR1 SGHTA and CDR2 FQGNSA. The CDR3 spells CASSPAGGGYGYTF. For the CDR3, the DNA is TGTGCCAGCAGCCCCGCGGGGGGGGGCTATGGCTACACCTTC. The variable domain in full, completed from reference TRBV7-2 and TRBJ1-2, reads GAGVSQSPSNKVTEKGKDVELRCDPISGHTALYWYRQSLGQGLEFLIYFQGNSAPDKSGLPSDRFSAERTGGSVSTLTIQRTQQEDSAVYLCASSPAGGGYGYTFGSGTRLTVV.

The chain uses TRBV28 and TRBJ1-3; 8 nucleotides line up with TRBD1. CDR1 and CDR2 (germline): MDHEN, SYDVKM. CDR3 size: 15 residues. Trimming took 5 bases from V and 4 from J; bases not matched to a gene: 7. The CDR3 bases are TGTGCCAGCAGTCCTCAGGGGGCGCAGGGAAACACCATATATTTT. The encoded protein is CASSPQGAQGNTIYF.

This clone was picked up one time. The J gene is TRBJ1-3, the V gene TRBV14, with D unresolved. The V end was cut by 1 base, the J end by 0 bases, with 7 bases between. Germline assignment: CDR1 SGHDN and CDR2 FVKESK. CDR3 length: 15 amino acids. This chain's CDR3 is CASSQVINSGNTIYF. Here the CDR3 DNA reads TGTGCCAGCAGCCAAGTAATCAACTCTGGAAACACCATATATTTT.

The CDR3 bases are TGTGCCAGCAGTGAGTTGGACCCGAGAGGCTACACCTTC. Amino acids: CASSELDPRGYTF. The V call is TRBV28, the J call TRBJ1-2, with D hard to call. Trimming removed 5 bases at V and 8 bases at J, with 15 bases between. Germline CDR1 MDHEN, CDR2 SYDVKM. This CDR3 is 13 amino acids long.

This clone showed up just once. V and J are TRBV19 and TRBJ2-7; 9 bases fit TRBD2. With 1 base clipped from V and 3 bases from J, the junction kept 4 bases outside the gene matches. CDR1 and CDR2 from the germline V gene are LNHDA and SQIVND (reference sequence). The CDR3 covers 15 residues. Here the CDR3 reads CASSIVAGVVYEQYF. In DNA form, the CDR3 reads TGTGCCAGTAGTATAGTAGCGGGAGTTGTCTACGAGCAGTACTTC.

The chain combines TRBV7-2 with TRBJ2-2; D may be TRBD1 (5 bases). The CDR3 length is 14 residues. Germline V gives CDR1 SGHTA, CDR2 FQGNSA. Trimming took 1 base from V and 4 from J, leaving 7 bases between them. CDR3 sequence: CASSLVQGTGELFF. CDR3 DNA sequence: TGTGCCAGCAGCTTAGTCCAGGGCACCGGGGAGCTGTTTTTT.

V is TRBV3-1 (or the pseudogene TRBV3-2) and J is TRBJ2-3; 7 nucleotides align to TRBD2. This CDR3 has 18 residues. In germline, CDR1 is LGHDT, CDR2 YNNKEL (reference sequence). The J segment lost 0 bases and the V segment lost 0 bases, leaving 9 bases of the junction unmatched. The CDR3 sequence is CASSQEGGERGSTDTQYF. The DNA of the CDR3 is TGTGCCAGCAGCCAAGAAGGCGGCGAGCGGGGTAGCACAGATACGCAGTATTTT.

The chain recombines TRBV10-1 with TRBJ1-4, with unresolved D. Per germline, CDR1 WNHNN and CDR2 SYGVQD (reference sequence). This CDR3 region has 14 residues. Trimming left V 3 bases short and J 0 bases short, with 5 bases between. The CDR3: CASSDGTTNEKLFF. The CDR3 DNA follows: TGCGCCAGCAGTGACGGAACAACTAATGAAAAACTGTTTTTT.

The chain couples TRBV7-9 to TRBJ2-2; the match to TRBD2 covers 7 bases. The CDR3 totals 14 residues. CDR1 and CDR2 (germline): SEHNR, FQNEAQ (reference sequence). The trim removed 4 bases at V and 4 bases at J, leaving 3 bases unmatched. For the CDR3, the DNA is TGTGCCAGCAGCTGGTCGGGGGGCACCGGGGAGCTGTTTTTT. This codes for CASSWSGGTGELFF. Full variable domain (rest looked up from reference TRBV7-9 and TRBJ2-2): DTGVSQNPRHKITKRGQNVTFRCDPISEHNRLYWYRQTLGQGPEFLTYFQNEAQLEKSRLLSDRFSAERPKGSFSTLEIQRTEQGDSAMYLCASSWSGGTGELFFGEGSRLTVL.

This clone was seen only once. The chain couples TRBV18 to TRBJ1-5, with a possible D match to TRBD1 (5 bases). In germline, CDR1 is KGHSH, CDR2 LQKENI. The V end lost 3 bases, the J end lost 0 bases, and 9 bases lay between the germline ends. The CDR3 has 15 amino acids. CDR3 sequence reads: CASSPGGHSNQPQHF. As DNA, the CDR3 is TGTGCCAGCTCACCCGGGGGTCATAGCAATCAGCCCCAGCATTTT.

This chain links TRBV6-6 with TRBJ2-6; D is unresolved. The CDR3 length is 14 residues. The germline gives CDR1 MNHNY, CDR2 SVGAGI (reference sequence). The germline V and J ends were trimmed by 11 bases and 0 bases, with 11 bases remaining between them. The CDR3 coding sequence is TGTGCCGCGGTGAGAAGCTCTGGGGCCAACGTCCTGACTTTC. Translated: CAAVRSSGANVLTF.

The chain couples TRBV28 to TRBJ2-1, with 14 bases that match TRBD2. This CDR3 is built from 15 residues. The ends lost 6 bases at V and 7 bases at J; junction bases unmatched: 5. Germline V gene lookup returns CDR1 MDHEN and CDR2 SYDVKM. The CDR3 DNA follows: TGTGCCAGCAGCCAGACTAGCGGGAGGGGGAATGAGCAGTTCTTC. It specifies CASSQTSGRGNEQFF.

J is TRBJ2-2 and V is TRBV7-2; D may be TRBD2 (6 bases). The CDR3 loop spans 13 amino acids. Germline V gene lookup returns CDR1 SGHTA and CDR2 FQGNSA. The V gene lost 5 bases and the J gene lost 6 bases, with 10 bases spanning the gap. The CDR3 sequence: CASSVRRAGELFF. CDR3 nucleotides: TGTGCCAGCAGCGTAAGGAGGGCCGGGGAGCTGTTTTTT.

The rearrangement joins TRBV4-3 to TRBJ1-1, with D uncertain. CDR1 LGHNA and CDR2 YSLEER come from the germline V gene. The CDR3 consists of 13 residues. V was trimmed by 4 bases and J by 2 bases, leaving 8 bases between them. Here the CDR3 DNA reads TGCGCCAGCAGCCTACGATTCAACACTGAAGCTTTCTTT. It translates to CASSLRFNTEAFF.

V usage is TRBV27 and J usage is TRBJ2-2; the match to TRBD2 covers 14 bases. The CDR3 runs 16 residues. J lost 5 bases, V lost 5 bases, and 4 bases had no gene match. Germline CDR1 is MNHEY and CDR2 is SMNVEV (reference sequence). CDR3 loop: CASSMGLAGETGELFF. CDR3 bases: TGTGCCAGCAGTATGGGACTAGCGGGAGAGACCGGGGAGCTGTTTTTT.

This rearrangement joins TRBV9 to TRBJ1-2; D is unresolved. The CDR3 contains 13 residues. With 7 bases removed from V and 5 bases from J, the gap between germline ends came to 15 bases. CDR1 and CDR2 (germline): SGDLS, YYNGEE. The CDR3: CASAAFGDYGYTF. In DNA, the CDR3 is TGTGCCAGCGCGGCTTTCGGGGATTATGGCTACACCTTC.

This clone came up once. The chain has TRBV19 and TRBJ1-3, with D maybe TRBD1 (5 bases). The CDR3 is 15 amino acids. CDR1 is LNHDA and CDR2 is SQIVND in the germline V gene (reference sequence). The V end was cut by 9 bases, the J end by 4 bases, with 19 bases between. In nucleotides, the CDR3 is TGTGCCAGCGGACTTTGGGGCTCCGAGGGAAACACCATATATTTT. Residues: CASGLWGSEGNTIYF.

The rearrangement uses TRBV24-1 and TRBJ2-5; 8 bases are shared with TRBD1. The germline V gene encodes CDR1 KGHDR and CDR2 SFDVKD. The V gene end was trimmed by 6 bases and the J gene end by 5 bases; junction bases not matched to a gene: 7. CDR3 length: 14 residues. CDR3 coding DNA: TGTGCCACCAGTATGACAGGGGCAGGGGAGACCCAGTACTTC. Encoded protein: CATSMTGAGETQYF.

The sample holds a few counts of this clone. The chain recombines TRBV2 with TRBJ2-7; D not resolved. The CDR3 spans 11 residues. With 7 bases removed from V and 1 base from J, the gap between germline ends came to 5 bases. Germline V gene lookup returns CDR1 SNHLY and CDR2 FYNNEI. The CDR3 reads CASTTSYEQYF. In DNA form, the CDR3 reads TGTGCCAGCACTACGTCCTACGAGCAGTACTTC.